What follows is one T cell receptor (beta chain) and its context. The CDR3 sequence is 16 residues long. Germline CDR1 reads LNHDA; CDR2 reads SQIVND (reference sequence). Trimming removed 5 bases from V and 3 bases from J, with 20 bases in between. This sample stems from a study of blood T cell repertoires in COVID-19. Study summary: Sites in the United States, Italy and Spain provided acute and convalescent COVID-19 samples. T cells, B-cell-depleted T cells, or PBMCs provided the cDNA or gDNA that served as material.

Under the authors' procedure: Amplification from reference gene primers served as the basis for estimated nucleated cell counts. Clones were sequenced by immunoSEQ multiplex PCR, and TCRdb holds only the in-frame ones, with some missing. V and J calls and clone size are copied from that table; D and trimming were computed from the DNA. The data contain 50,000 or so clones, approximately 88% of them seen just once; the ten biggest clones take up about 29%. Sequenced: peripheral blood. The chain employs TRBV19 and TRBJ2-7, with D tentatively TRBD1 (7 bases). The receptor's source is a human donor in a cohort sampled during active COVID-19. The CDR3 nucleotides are TGTGCCAGTAGTCATCACGACAGGGAGGCCTTCTACGAGCAGTACGTC. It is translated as CASSHHDREAFYEQYV.